Listed below are T cell receptor beta chains from one sample, sequenced in a study of cytomegalovirus exposure and HLA in healthy donors. Data came from immunoSEQ multiplex PCR; TCRdb stores just in-frame clones and leaves some out. The sample has over 150,000 clones; less than 85% are singletons. Sequenced input: PBMCs. The receptor source for this set is a man in his late teens or twenties in good health and CMV-seronegative. CDR3s include the opening cysteine and the closing phenylalanine or tryptophan. The D gene is left open where the match is weak. Part of the rows lack a size; the others show once, few, many or a class for expanded clones.

TRBJ2-1	NA	TRBV6-1	NA	CATTTGILEQFF	TGTGCCACTACGACAGGAATACTCGAGCAGTTCTTC
TRBJ1-6	TRBD1	TRBV25-1	once	CASSGSGRGDSPLHF	TGTGCCAGCAGTGGTTCCGGCAGGGGGGATTCACCCCTCCACTTT
TRBJ2-5	NA	TRBV19	NA	CASSAAVGMKTQYF	TGTGCCAGTAGTGCCGCAGTGGGCATGAAGACCCAGTACTTC
TRBJ2-3	TRBD2	TRBV5-8	many	CASSLGGLAGAADTQYF	TGTGCCAGCAGCTTGGGGGGGCTAGCGGGAGCGGCAGATACGCAGTATTTT
TRBJ2-7	NA	TRBV6-1	NA	CASSDGLLSYEQYF	TGTGCCAGCAGTGATGGACTTCTCTCCTACGAGCAGTACTTC
TRBJ2-3	TRBD1	TRBV6-6	NA	CASTHRGTALTDTQYF	TGTGCCAGCACTCACAGAGGGACAGCCCTTACAGATACGCAGTATTTT
TRBJ1-2	TRBD1	TRBV19	NA	CASFRQGYGYTF	TGTGCCAGTTTCAGACAGGGGTATGGCTACACCTTC
TRBJ2-4	TRBD1	TRBV5-6	NA	CASSNRDRVPINIQYF	TGTGCCAGCAGCAACCGGGACAGAGTTCCCATAAACATTCAGTACTTC
TRBJ2-3	TRBD2	TRBV25-1	NA	CASSYPRGTSGGVDTQYF	TGTGCCAGCAGTTATCCGAGGGGAACTAGCGGGGGGGTAGATACGCAGTATTTT
TRBJ2-7	TRBD1	TRBV5-6	few	CASSDGTGGFYEQYF	TGTGCCAGCAGCGATGGGACAGGGGGCTTTTACGAGCAGTACTTC
TRBJ2-1	TRBD1	TRBV7-9	NA	CASSPRQGTRNEQFF	TGTGCCAGCAGCCCTCGACAGGGTACTCGGAATGAGCAGTTCTTC
TRBJ1-3	TRBD1	TRBV18	once	CASSPTQTGVGNTIYF	TGTGCCAGCTCACCCACCCAGACAGGGGTTGGAAACACCATATATTTT
TRBJ2-2	NA	TRBV10-3	NA	CAISVAGPNTGELFF	TGTGCCATCAGTGTTGCGGGTCCGAACACCGGGGAGCTGTTTTTT
TRBJ2-7	NA	TRBV9	NA	CASSPGSGDHYEQYF	TGTGCCAGCAGCCCCGGGTCAGGGGATCACTACGAGCAGTACTTC
TRBJ1-1	NA	TRBV6-5	NA	CASREQRNTEAFF	TGTGCCAGCAGAGAACAGAGGAACACTGAAGCTTTCTTT
TRBJ2-1	TRBD2	TRBV5-1	NA	CASSWGAGEQFF	TGCGCCAGCAGCTGGGGAGCGGGGGAGCAGTTCTTC
TRBJ1-5	NA	TRBV19	NA	CASSSGHQPQHF	TGTGCCAGTAGTTCAGGGCATCAGCCCCAGCATTTT
TRBJ1-2	NA	TRBV7-9	NA	CASSTGQKDYGYTF	TGTGCCAGCAGCACAGGACAGAAAGACTATGGCTACACCTTC
TRBJ2-1	NA	TRBV13	NA	CASSLVGGLGNEQFF	TGTGCCAGCAGCTTAGTCGGGGGGCTGGGGAATGAGCAGTTCTTC
TRBJ2-2	NA	TRBV5-1	NA	CASSWGADTGELFF	TGCGCCAGCAGTTGGGGCGCAGACACCGGGGAGCTGTTTTTT
TRBJ2-7	NA	TRBV5-1	NA	CASSLEAGWDEQYF	TGCGCCAGCAGCTTGGAGGCAGGGTGGGACGAGCAGTACTTC
TRBJ2-5	NA	TRBV18	NA	CASSPAGQETQYF	TGTGCCAGCTCACCAGCAGGGCAAGAGACCCAGTACTTC
TRBJ1-2	NA	TRBV6-6	NA	CASSYGTGLDGYTF	TGTGCCAGCAGTTATGGAACAGGGTTGGACGGCTACACCTTC
TRBJ2-1	NA	TRBV5-8	many	CASSLGSLASYNEQFF	TGTGCCAGCAGCTTGGGTAGTTTAGCGTCCTACAATGAGCAGTTCTTC
TRBJ2-7	NA	TRBV6-5	NA	CASSYSQASSYEQYF	TGTGCCAGCAGTTACAGCCAGGCCAGCTCCTACGAGCAGTACTTC
TRBJ2-7	TRBD1	TRBV15	NA	CATSRGGQADQYF	TGTGCCACCAGCAGAGGAGGACAGGCGGATCAGTACTTC
TRBJ1-2	NA	TRBV2	NA	CASSLKGDGYTF	TGTGCCAGCAGTTTGAAGGGGGATGGCTACACCTTC
TRBJ2-2	TRBD2	TRBV4-1	NA	CASSQAGTSGTGELFF	TGCGCCAGCAGCCAAGCCGGGACTAGCGGCACCGGGGAGCTGTTTTTT
TRBJ2-1	TRBD1	TRBV9	NA	CASSVGTGAYNEQFF	TGTGCCAGCAGCGTAGGGACAGGGGCCTACAATGAGCAGTTCTTC
TRBJ1-6	TRBD1	TRBV2	NA	CASPGTEISPLHF	TGTGCCAGCCCCGGGACAGAGATTTCACCCCTCCACTTT
TRBJ2-7	NA	TRBV7-9	once	CASSNRQLLEQYF	TGTGCCAGCAGCAACCGACAGCTACTCGAGCAGTACTTC
TRBJ1-2	NA	TRBV4-3	NA	CASSPYTGGANYGYTF	TGCGCCAGCAGCCCCTACACCGGGGGAGCAAACTATGGCTACACCTTC
TRBJ2-7	NA	TRBV5-6	few	CASSRGGTYEQYF	TGTGCCAGCAGTAGGGGGGGCACCTACGAGCAGTACTTC
TRBJ2-7	NA	TRBV10-1	NA	CASRQRGYF	TGCGCCAGCAGGCAAAGGGGGTACTTC
TRBJ2-1	TRBD2	TRBV27	NA	CASTPGTRVNNEQFF	TGTGCCAGCACCCCGGGGACTAGGGTTAACAATGAGCAGTTCTTC
TRBJ2-6	NA	TRBV5-1	NA	CASRGGPSGANVLTF	TGCGCCAGCAGGGGGGGGCCCTCTGGGGCCAACGTCCTGACTTTC
TRBJ2-7	NA	TRBV6-1	NA	CAPVGEAYEQYF	TGTGCCCCCGTGGGAGAGGCCTACGAGCAGTACTTC
TRBJ2-5	TRBD2	TRBV4-3	NA	CASSLTSGFQETQYF	TGCGCCAGCAGCCTTACTAGCGGATTCCAAGAGACCCAGTACTTC
TRBJ2-1	TRBD1	TRBV7-9	once	CASSKSRDSNNEQFF	TGTGCCAGCAGCAAGAGCCGGGACAGCAACAATGAGCAGTTCTTC
TRBJ2-1	TRBD2	TRBV7-2	NA	CATRREAAYNEQFF	TGTGCCACCCGACGGGAGGCCGCCTACAATGAGCAGTTCTTC
TRBJ2-5	NA	TRBV21-1	NA	CASSLRGKETQYF	TGTGCCAGCAGCCTCAGGGGTAAGGAGACCCAGTACTTC
TRBJ2-7	NA	TRBV28	once	CASSSVTGLTYEQYF	TGTGCCAGCAGTTCCGTCACAGGGCTTACCTACGAGCAGTACTTC
TRBJ1-1	NA	TRBV10-3	few	CAIRWQGNTEAFF	TGTGCCATCAGATGGCAGGGGAACACTGAAGCTTTCTTT
TRBJ2-1	NA	TRBV7-2	NA	CASSYDSSTYNEQFF	TGTGCCAGCAGCTATGACAGTTCTACCTACAATGAGCAGTTCTTC
TRBJ1-2	NA	TRBV5-1	NA	CASSLVQAGSHGYTF	TGCGCCAGCAGCTTGGTACAGGCGGGGAGTCATGGCTACACCTTC
TRBJ1-1	TRBD1	TRBV13	few	CASRRQGQLNTEAFF	TGTGCCAGCAGACGACAGGGACAGCTGAACACTGAAGCTTTCTTT
TRBJ1-1	NA	TRBV9	NA	CASSARVNMNTEAFF	TGTGCCAGCAGCGCCCGCGTGAATATGAACACTGAAGCTTTCTTT
TRBJ2-3	NA	TRBV5-6	NA	CASSLAGLGVADTQYF	TGTGCCAGCAGCTTGGCAGGTTTAGGTGTTGCAGATACGCAGTATTTT
TRBJ1-1	NA	TRBV21-1	NA	CASSKEDRNTEAFF	TGTGCCAGCAGCAAAGAGGACAGGAACACTGAAGCTTTCTTT
TRBJ2-3	TRBD2	TRBV5-5	NA	CASSLVGGGSTDTQYF	TGTGCCAGCAGCTTGGTTGGGGGGGGGAGCACAGATACGCAGTATTTT
TRBJ2-5	TRBD1	TRBV5-1	NA	CASSSGQSPRGETQYF	TGCGCCAGCAGCTCGGGACAGAGTCCCAGGGGAGAGACCCAGTACTTC
TRBJ2-7	TRBD2	TRBV11-2	NA	CASSSTITSGGRGEQYF	TGTGCCAGCAGCTCAACTATCACTAGCGGGGGGCGTGGAGAGCAGTACTTC
TRBJ2-7	TRBD2	TRBV7-3	NA	CASKISGSSYEQYF	TGTGCCAGCAAAATTAGCGGGAGTTCCTACGAGCAGTACTTC
TRBJ1-5	NA	TRBV6-1	NA	CASSSPTDSNQPQHF	TGTGCCAGCAGTTCCCCGACAGATAGCAATCAGCCCCAGCATTTT
TRBJ1-1	NA	TRBV6-5	NA	CASSFWAGTGTEAFF	TGTGCCAGCAGTTTTTGGGCGGGGACGGGCACTGAAGCTTTCTTT
TRBJ1-6	NA	TRBV2	few	CASGQGNNSPLHF	TGTGCCAGCGGGCAGGGTAATAATTCACCCCTCCACTTT
TRBJ1-4	TRBD1	TRBV7-2	NA	CASSFGTGGFEKLFF	TGTGCCAGCAGCTTTGGGACAGGGGGCTTTGAAAAACTGTTTTTT